Sequencing of this T cell receptor beta chain was carried out in a study of blood T cell repertoires in COVID-19. Study-level background: The United States, Italy and Spain provided the acute and convalescent COVID-19 samples. PBMCs, B-cell-depleted T cells, or T cells provided the cDNA or gDNA that made up the material.

As handled by the study authors: By means of reference gene primer amplification, nucleated cell counts were estimated. Some clones are missing from TCRdb's copy, which holds only in-frame ones; the method was immunoSEQ multiplex PCR. The V and J calls and clone size were taken over from that table, and D and trimming were inferred from the DNA. The sample carries 150,000 to 200,000 clones, roughly 77% recorded once. The CDR3 is made up of 12 amino acids. V was cut by 2 bases and J by 5 bases, with 6 bases left in between. The gene calls are TRBV12-3 or TRBV12-4 and TRBJ2-5; D gene uncertain. Specimen: peripheral blood. This TCR derives from a man aged 70 or older with active or convalescent COVID-19. The CDR3 DNA reads as TGTGCCAGCAGTTTACTACCGGAGACCCAGTACTTC. Its translation: CASSLLPETQYF.